Presented here are 22 T cell receptor beta chains from one specimen sequenced in a study of blood T cell repertoires in COVID-19. Measured with immunoSEQ multiplex PCR; TCRdb has only the in-frame clones, and not every one. Of hundreds of thousands of clones in the sample, roughly 90% were seen once. Sequenced: PBMCs or T cells enriched from blood (not recorded which). These receptors were taken from a man aged 40-49 years who had recovered from COVID-19.

This chain uses TRBV9 with TRBJ2-1; 14 nucleotides match TRBD2. J was trimmed by 1 base and V by 3 bases; bases with no gene match: 9. The germline gives CDR1 SGDLS, CDR2 YYNGEE. The CDR3 covers 19 residues. Written as DNA, the CDR3 is TGTGCCAGCAGCGGCGGGGAGACTAGCGGGAGGGGATCCTACAATGAGCAGTTCTTC. Translation: CASSGGETSGRGSYNEQFF.

The genes are TRBV29-1 and TRBJ2-2; 10 bases agree with TRBD2. The germline V gene encodes CDR1 SQVTM and CDR2 ANQGSEA. J lost 9 bases, V lost 4 bases, and 5 bases had no gene match. The CDR3 contains 13 residues. Here the CDR3 DNA reads TGCAGCGTTGTCCTAGCGGGAGTCAGGGAGCTGTTTTTT. Its translation is CSVVLAGVRELFF.

This clone was observed a single time. This chain joins TRBV7-9 and TRBJ2-5; weak D call: TRBD1 (5 bases). This CDR3 region has 14 residues. V lost 4 bases and J lost 5, with 14 bases in between. The germline CDR1 and CDR2 sequences are SEHNR and FQNEAQ (reference sequence). CDR3 sequence (DNA): TGTGCCAGCAGCTATTCAGGGTGGTCGGAGACCCAGTACTTC. Protein sequence: CASSYSGWSETQYF.

This clone has a handful of counts. The chain is built from TRBV11-3 and TRBJ2-3; a weak D match, TRBD2 (6 bases). The ends were cut back, 3 bases at V and 1 base at J, with 8 bases in the middle. CDR1 and CDR2 from the germline V gene are SGHNT and YENEEA. CDR3 length: 14 residues. CDR3 residues: CASSFWEGTDTQYF. The DNA for the CDR3 is TGTGCCAGCAGCTTTTGGGAGGGCACAGATACGCAGTATTTT.

The V call is TRBV7-8, the J call TRBJ2-3; possibly TRBD2 for D (7 bases). Trimming removed 2 bases from V and 6 bases from J, with 21 bases in between. From germline, CDR1 is SGHVS and CDR2 FQNEAQ. This CDR3 region has 17 residues. CDR3 region: CASSLWWEGVDADTQYF. The DNA of the CDR3 is TGTGCCAGCAGCTTATGGTGGGAGGGGGTCGACGCCGATACGCAGTATTTT.

The CDR3 loop is CASRAGAGGIHEQYF. In DNA, the CDR3 is TGTGCCAGCAGGGCAGGAGCGGGAGGGATCCACGAGCAGTACTTC. The chain has TRBV2 and TRBJ2-7, with TRBD2 matching 10 bases. CDR3 size: 15 residues. V lost 6 bases to trimming and J lost 5 bases; unmatched junction nucleotides: 10. CDR1 is SNHLY and CDR2 is FYNNEI in the germline V gene.

The chain couples TRBV7-2 to TRBJ1-5; D is undetermined. Germline assignment: CDR1 SGHTA and CDR2 FQGNSA. There are 15 residues in the CDR3. V lost 5 bases, J lost 6 bases, and 17 bases lay in between. The CDR3 loop is CASSAGRNWAQPQHF. Here the CDR3 DNA reads TGTGCCAGCAGCGCCGGCAGAAACTGGGCTCAGCCCCAGCATTTT.

The rearrangement uses TRBV3-1 (or the pseudogene TRBV3-2) and TRBJ2-5; 7 bases line up with TRBD2. This CDR3 has 14 residues. Germline V gene lookup returns CDR1 LGHDT and CDR2 YNNKEL (reference sequence). V shed 5 bases and J 3 bases; nucleotides not matched to a gene: 6. CDR3 sequence reads: CASSYLAVEETQYF. The CDR3 DNA is TGTGCCAGCAGCTACCTAGCGGTGGAAGAGACCCAGTACTTC.

CDR3 nucleotide sequence: TGTGCCAGCAGTCTAGCGGGAGAGTTGTACGAGCAGTACTTC. Its protein is CASSLAGELYEQYF. The chain has TRBV25-1 and TRBJ2-7, with 10 bases identical to TRBD2. J was trimmed by 4 bases and V by 5 bases; bases with no gene match: 5. This CDR3 comprises 14 residues. CDR1 and CDR2 from the germline V gene are MGHDK and SYGVNS.

This chain links TRBV11-2 with TRBJ1-2, with D possibly being TRBD1 (6 bases). In germline, CDR1 is SGHAT, CDR2 FQNNGV. With 4 bases removed from V and 4 bases from J, the gap between germline ends came to 13 bases. The CDR3 has 14 residues. CDR3 residues: CASSSPDSAYGYTF. The DNA for the CDR3 is TGTGCCAGCAGCTCCCCGGACAGCGCCTATGGCTACACCTTC.

The chain links TRBV19 to TRBJ2-7, with D possibly being TRBD2 (6 bases). The CDR3 extends over 13 amino acids. Trimming left V 6 bases short and J 2 bases short, with 11 bases between. CDR1 is LNHDA and CDR2 is SQIVND in the germline V gene (reference sequence). DNA for the CDR3: TGTGCCAGTAGCAGAGGGAGGACCTACGAGCAGTACTTC. Protein sequence: CASSRGRTYEQYF.

V gene TRBV4-3 combines with J gene TRBJ2-2, with 9 bases lining up with TRBD1. The CDR3 length is 17 residues. Germline values: CDR1 LGHNA, CDR2 YSLEER. With 1 base clipped from V and 0 bases from J, the junction kept 3 bases outside the gene matches. The CDR3 coding sequence is TGCGCCAGCAGCCAAGCTGGACAGGGGCCGAACACCGGGGAGCTGTTTTTT. Translation: CASSQAGQGPNTGELFF.

The rearrangement uses TRBV18 and TRBJ1-4, with no clear D. The germline gives CDR1 KGHSH, CDR2 LQKENI. The CDR3 has 13 amino acids. V lost 2 bases, J lost 8 bases, and 9 bases lay in between. This CDR3 is CASSPGTKEKLFF. CDR3 nucleotide sequence: TGTGCCAGCTCACCAGGCACAAAAGAAAAACTGTTTTTT.

V is TRBV9 and J is TRBJ2-2, with D possibly TRBD1 on 5 matching bases. CDR3 size: 17 residues. Per germline, CDR1 SGDLS and CDR2 YYNGEE. V was trimmed by 3 bases and J by 3 bases, leaving 18 bases between them. CDR3 residues: CASSDPPWLGDTGELFF. In DNA form, the CDR3 reads TGTGCCAGCAGCGACCCCCCTTGGCTAGGGGACACCGGGGAGCTGTTTTTT. Based on the CDR3 plus reference TRBV9 and TRBJ2-2, the full variable domain is DSGVTQTPKHLITATGQRVTLRCSPRSGDLSVYWYQQSLDQGLQFLIQYYNGEERAKGNILERFSAQQFPDLHSELNLSSLELGDSALYFCASSDPPWLGDTGELFFGEGSRLTVL.

In its sample, this clone was seen once. The genes are TRBV6-5 and TRBJ2-2; D is uncertain. The length of the CDR3 is 13 residues. CDR1 and CDR2 (germline): MNHEY, SVGAGI. With 7 bases removed from V and 5 bases from J, the gap between germline ends came to 11 bases. DNA for the CDR3: TGTGCCAGCACGCCAGGCGCGACCGGGGAGCTGTTTTTT. This codes for CASTPGATGELFF.

The chain combines TRBV7-9 with TRBJ2-7, with 13 positions matching TRBD2. The junction had 5 bases not matched to a gene; V was cut back by 0 bases and J by 3 bases. This CDR3 comprises 17 residues. CDR1 is SEHNR, CDR2 FQNEAQ, per germline (reference sequence). The CDR3 is CASSLAGGTSGDYEQYF. The CDR3 DNA is TGTGCCAGCAGCTTAGCGGGCGGGACTAGCGGGGACTACGAGCAGTACTTC.

V usage is TRBV5-6 and J usage is TRBJ1-4; D gene ambiguous. CDR3 size: 14 residues. Trimming took off 1 base at V and 0 bases at J, with 4 bases between the two ends. CDR1 SGHDT and CDR2 YYEEEE come from the germline V gene. The CDR3 region has the DNA TGTGCCAGCAGCTTGTTTACAACTAATGAAAAACTGTTTTTT. This gives the protein CASSLFTTNEKLFF.

The chain couples TRBV7-8 to TRBJ1-5; D might be TRBD1 (5 bases). This CDR3 region has 14 residues. Germline assignment: CDR1 SGHVS and CDR2 FQNEAQ. Trimming removed 5 bases at V and 4 bases at J, with 12 bases between. The DNA for the CDR3 is TGTGCCAGCAGCCCCGGCAGGGCGAATCAGCCCCAGCATTTT. Translated, it gives CASSPGRANQPQHF. The complete variable domain, with remaining parts taken from reference TRBV7-8 and TRBJ1-5, reads GAGVSQSPRYKVAKRGQDVALRCDPISGHVSLFWYQQALGQGPEFLTYFQNEAQLDKSGLPSDRFFAERPEGSVSTLKIQRTQQEDSAVYLCASSPGRANQPQHFGDGTRLSIL.

The chain has TRBV12-3 or TRBV12-4 and TRBJ2-1; tentative D call: TRBD2 (5 bases). Trimming removed 8 bases from V and 3 bases from J, with 11 bases in between. This CDR3 has 13 residues. CDR3 in DNA: TGTGCCAGCGGCCCGGGATTCTACAATGAGCAGTTCTTC. This translates into CASGPGFYNEQFF.

The rearrangement uses TRBV7-3 and TRBJ2-2, with 11 bases lining up with TRBD1. In germline, CDR1 is SGHTA, CDR2 FQGTGA. The CDR3 spans 18 residues. With 4 bases clipped from V and 4 bases from J, the junction kept 11 bases outside the gene matches. CDR3 loop: CASSSLALGTGGTGELFF. In DNA form, the CDR3 reads TGTGCCAGCAGCTCGCTAGCCTTGGGGACAGGGGGCACCGGGGAGCTGTTTTTT. The variable domain in full, completed from reference TRBV7-3 and TRBJ2-2, reads GAGVSQTPSNKVTEKGKYVELRCDPISGHTALYWYRQSLGQGPEFLIYFQGTGAADDSGLPNDRFFAVRPEGSVSTLKIQRTERGDSAVYLCASSSLALGTGGTGELFFGEGSRLTVL.

Here the CDR3 reads CASSLGGGPTEKLFF. DNA of the CDR3: TGTGCCAGCAGCTTAGGTGGGGGCCCGACTGAAAAACTGTTTTTT. This rearrangement joins TRBV7-2 to TRBJ1-4; D perhaps matches TRBD1 (6 bases). CDR1 and CDR2 from the germline V gene are SGHTA and FQGNSA. The germline V and J ends were trimmed by 1 base and 7 bases, with 13 bases remaining between them. The CDR3 has 15 residues.

J is TRBJ1-6 and V is TRBV5-7, with a tentative D call TRBD1 (5 bases). TRBV5-7 is sorted into the ORF group, with uncertain function. The CDR3 has 18 residues. The V and J ends lost 1 base and 0 bases respectively, with 14 bases between them. In DNA form, the CDR3 reads TGTGCCAGCAGCTTGTCGCAGGGCAGCAGCTCCTATAATTCACCCCTCCACTTT. It yields the protein CASSLSQGSSSYNSPLHF.